Included here is one T cell receptor (beta chain) sequence, with context. V lost 1 base to trimming and J lost 1 base, with 9 bases between them. This CDR3 region has 15 residues. The germline V gene has CDR1 LGHNA and CDR2 YSLEER. The sample originates from a study of blood T cell repertoires in COVID-19. In the study overall: There were acute and convalescent COVID-19 samples, and they came from the United States, Italy and Spain.

Produced via immunoSEQ multiplex PCR; TCRdb's table is partial and in-frame only. The data show roughly 130,000 clones, approximately 83% seen once. The chain employs TRBV4-3 and TRBJ2-3; D perhaps matches TRBD2 (6 bases). The receptor's source is a woman older than 75 with acute or convalescent COVID-19. The sequenced sample was peripheral blood. The CDR3 spells CASSQGWGGTDTQYF. The CDR3 DNA reads TGCGCCAGCAGCCAAGGGTGGGGGGGCACAGATACGCAGTATTTT.